Listed here are 29 T cell receptor beta chains from one sample, sequenced in a study of cytomegalovirus exposure and HLA in healthy donors. The PCR made use of 60 Vbeta and 13 Jbeta primers. The table came from immunoSEQ multiplex PCR; TCRdb's copy has only in-frame clones and leaves some out. The sample holds 100,000 to 150,000 clones, around 86% seen once. Sequencing was carried out using PBMCs. The receptors were gathered from a woman between 45 and 65 years old in good health and CMV-seropositive.

The chain employs TRBV6-6 and TRBJ2-7; TRBD1 is a possible D gene (7 bases). Germline CDR1 reads MNHNY; CDR2 reads SVGAGI (reference sequence). The CDR3 runs 14 residues. V lost 6 bases and J lost 7, with 19 bases in between. CDR3 bases: TGTGCCAGCAGCCCCGAGGGGGCGGGGAGGGAGCAGTACTTC. Its translation: CASSPEGAGREQYF.

The J gene is TRBJ1-3, the V gene TRBV30; D not certain. Germline CDR1 and CDR2: GTSNPN and SVGIG (reference sequence). CDR3 size: 15 residues. V lost 1 base and J 0 bases, leaving 10 bases between the germline ends. This CDR3 reads CAWSGWHNSGNTIYF. CDR3 sequence (DNA): TGTGCCTGGAGTGGTTGGCACAACTCTGGAAACACCATATATTTT.

The V gene is TRBV19, the J gene TRBJ2-1, with D possibly matching TRBD2 (6 bases). Germline CDR1 reads LNHDA; CDR2 reads SQIVND (reference sequence). The CDR3 is 12 residues long. V was pared by 5 bases and J by 10 bases, with 12 bases between. The CDR3 spells CASSPREAEQFF. The CDR3 region has the DNA TGTGCCAGTAGTCCGCGGGAAGCGGAGCAGTTCTTC.

The genes are TRBV11-3 and TRBJ1-1, with 11 bases lining up with TRBD1. V lost 5 bases, J lost 4 bases, and 3 bases stayed unmatched. This CDR3 region has 14 residues. CDR1 is SGHNT and CDR2 is YENEEA in the germline V gene. CDR3 DNA sequence: TGTGCCAGCAGCGACGGGACAGGGGGCACTGAAGCTTTCTTT. It is translated as CASSDGTGGTEAFF. The entire variable domain, with the rest obtained from reference TRBV11-3 and TRBJ1-1, is as follows: EAGVVQSPRYKIIEKKQPVAFWCNPISGHNTLYWYLQNLGQGPELLIRYENEEAVDDSQLPKDRFSAERLKGVDSTLKIQPAELGDSAVYLCASSDGTGGTEAFFGQGTRLTVV.

This chain uses TRBV27 with TRBJ1-6, with TRBD1 matching over 9 bases. Trimming cost V 7 bases and J 9 bases; bases outside gene matches: 7. CDR3 length: 14 residues. Germline CDR1 reads MNHEY; CDR2 reads SMNVEV (reference sequence). This CDR3 reads CASTRGTGPSPLHF. CDR3 DNA sequence: TGTGCCAGCACGAGGGGGACAGGGCCTTCACCCCTCCACTTT.

DNA of the CDR3: TGTGCCAGCAGTCTCACAGGGGTCCCCTACAATGAGCAGTTCTTC. Translated: CASSLTGVPYNEQFF. This chain links TRBV28 with TRBJ2-1; 7 bases align to TRBD1. This CDR3 is 15 amino acids long. V shed 5 bases, J shed 2 bases, and the junction held 6 bases outside the gene matches. Germline values: CDR1 MDHEN, CDR2 SYDVKM.

The genes are TRBV28 and TRBJ2-1; weak D call: TRBD2 (5 bases). The CDR3 extends over 16 amino acids. Trimming pared 7 bases from V and 0 bases from J, leaving 16 bases between. Germline CDR1 reads MDHEN; CDR2 reads SYDVKM. CDR3 amino acids: CASIALTGSSYNEQFF. The CDR3 coding sequence is TGTGCCAGCATAGCCCTAACGGGAAGCTCCTACAATGAGCAGTTCTTC.

This chain joins TRBV6-6 and TRBJ1-1, with D maybe TRBD1 (5 bases). The germline gives CDR1 MNHNY, CDR2 SVGAGI (reference sequence). V lost 4 bases and J 1 base, leaving 10 bases between the germline ends. The CDR3 runs to 14 residues. The CDR3 nucleotides read TGTGCCAGCAGTTTGGGGCGACGGAACACTGAAGCTTTCTTT. Translating gives CASSLGRRNTEAFF.

V gene TRBV2 combines with J gene TRBJ1-3; D call uncertain. The germline CDR1 and CDR2 sequences are SNHLY and FYNNEI. V was shortened by 7 bases and J by 0 bases, with 7 bases between the two germline ends. This CDR3 spans 13 amino acids. The CDR3: CASTVISGNTIYF. DNA for the CDR3: TGTGCCAGCACGGTGATCTCTGGAAACACCATATATTTT.

This clone appeared a few times. The chain links TRBV9 to TRBJ1-1; the D gene is possibly TRBD1 (5 bases). The CDR3 is 14 residues long. Trimming shortened V by 5 bases and J by 0 bases, and 11 bases separated the two germline ends. Germline-derived CDR1 and CDR2 are SGDLS and YYNGEE. CDR3 DNA sequence: TGTGCCAGCAGTCGGAGGGGCATGAACACTGAAGCTTTCTTT. This codes for CASSRRGMNTEAFF. Full variable domain (missing parts from reference TRBV9 and TRBJ1-1): DSGVTQTPKHLITATGQRVTLRCSPRSGDLSVYWYQQSLDQGLQFLIQYYNGEERAKGNILERFSAQQFPDLHSELNLSSLELGDSALYFCASSRRGMNTEAFFGQGTRLTVV.

The rearrangement uses TRBV5-1 and TRBJ2-7, with D maybe TRBD2 (5 bases). CDR3 length: 17 residues. With 1 base removed from V and 4 bases from J, the gap between germline ends came to 21 bases. Germline values: CDR1 SGHRS, CDR2 YFSETQ. CDR3 in amino acids: CASSLRVFAAGEYEQYF. CDR3 in DNA: TGCGCCAGCAGCTTGAGGGTCTTTGCGGCGGGCGAGTACGAGCAGTACTTC.

V usage is TRBV7-8 and J usage is TRBJ2-7, with D possibly TRBD1 on 6 matching bases. Trimming left V 5 bases short and J 2 bases short, with 16 bases between. CDR3 length: 15 amino acids. Germline assignment: CDR1 SGHVS and CDR2 FQNEAQ. CDR3 DNA: TGTGCCAGCAGCCCCTACAGGGATCGAACCTACGAGCAGTACTTC. It is translated as CASSPYRDRTYEQYF.

On this clone: The junction departs from germline at one end; a sequencing error may be responsible. The rearrangement uses TRBV7-9 and TRBJ1-1; D not resolved. From germline, CDR1 is SEHNR and CDR2 FQNEAQ (reference sequence). The CDR3 runs 12 residues. The CDR3 nucleotides are TGTTCCAGCTGCCGGGGGAACACTGAAGCTTTCTTT. The encoded protein is CSSCRGNTEAFF.

The CDR3 sequence: CASSPPGTSGRAFYNEQFF. The CDR3 DNA follows: TGTGCCAGCAGCCCCCCCGGGACTAGCGGGAGGGCCTTCTACAATGAGCAGTTCTTC. The rearrangement uses TRBV7-9 and TRBJ2-1, with TRBD2 matching 16 bases. This CDR3 region has 19 residues. CDR1 and CDR2 from the germline V gene are SEHNR and FQNEAQ (reference sequence). The junction had 10 bases not matched to a gene; V was cut back by 5 bases and J by 3 bases.

This chain connects TRBV18 to TRBJ2-7; no definite D call. V lost 3 bases, J lost 4 bases, and 10 bases lay in between. Germline V gene sequence: CDR1 KGHSH, CDR2 LQKENI. There are 13 residues in the CDR3. CDR3 nucleotides: TGTGCCAGCTCACCCGCGACTCGGTACGAGCAGTACTTC. As protein: CASSPATRYEQYF. Supplemented by reference TRBV18 and TRBJ2-7, the full variable domain reads NAGVMQNPRHLVRRRGQEARLRCSPMKGHSHVYWYRQLPEEGLKFMVYLQKENIIDESGMPKERFSAEFPKEGPSILRIQQVVRGDSAAYFCASSPATRYEQYFGPGTRLTVT.

The table lists this clone with a few counts. The chain recombines TRBV11-3 with TRBJ2-3, with 8 positions matching TRBD2. J gave up 4 bases and V 1 base, and 7 bases lay outside the gene matches. CDR1 and CDR2 from the germline V gene are SGHNT and YENEEA. The CDR3 consists of 16 residues. The CDR3 nucleotides read TGTGCCAGCAGCTTAGGTTGGCGGGAGGCGGCAGATACGCAGTATTTT. Translating it yields CASSLGWREAADTQYF.

The chain recombines TRBV7-9 with TRBJ1-4; D might be TRBD1 (6 bases). In germline, CDR1 is SEHNR, CDR2 FQNEAQ (reference sequence). Trimming shortened V by 5 bases and J by 8 bases, and 15 bases separated the two germline ends. The CDR3 extends over 14 amino acids. CDR3 region: CASSTNREIEKLFF. DNA of the CDR3: TGTGCCAGCAGCACAAACAGGGAAATCGAAAAACTGTTTTTT.

The V and J genes are TRBV2 and TRBJ2-3, with TRBD2 identical over 12 bases. The V gene end was trimmed by 6 bases and the J gene end by 6 bases; junction bases not matched to a gene: 7. Germline V gene sequence: CDR1 SNHLY, CDR2 FYNNEI. The CDR3 has 15 residues. The DNA for the CDR3 is TGTGCCAGCAGCCTAGCGGGAGGGTCCGGGGATACGCAGTATTTT. Its translation: CASSLAGGSGDTQYF.

J is TRBJ2-1 and V is TRBV5-1; 13 positions match TRBD2. Germline CDR1 reads SGHRS; CDR2 reads YFSETQ. The J segment lost 5 bases and the V segment lost 4 bases, leaving 12 bases of the junction unmatched. This CDR3 spans 18 amino acids. CDR3 sequence: CASSPRGTSGIRDNEQFF. The DNA of the CDR3 is TGCGCCAGCAGCCCAAGGGGGACTAGCGGGATTCGGGACAATGAGCAGTTCTTC.

The V call is TRBV5-1, the J call TRBJ2-7; TRBD2 aligns across 7 bases. The CDR3 runs to 16 residues. CDR1 and CDR2 (germline): SGHRS, YFSETQ. Trimming took 0 bases from V and 0 from J; bases not matched to a gene: 6. The CDR3, as DNA: TGCGCCAGCAGCTTGGCAGCAGCGGGGCTCTCCTACGAGCAGTACTTC. Protein product: CASSLAAAGLSYEQYF.

This chain connects TRBV18 to TRBJ1-2, with D maybe TRBD1 (5 bases). Germline V gene sequence: CDR1 KGHSH, CDR2 LQKENI. The V and J ends lost 0 bases and 6 bases respectively, with 14 bases between them. This CDR3 has 15 residues. The CDR3 region has the DNA TGTGCCAGCTCACCACCGGGTGGCAGGGATAATGGCTACACCTTC. Its protein product is CASSPPGGRDNGYTF. Full variable domain (missing parts from reference TRBV18 and TRBJ1-2): NAGVMQNPRHLVRRRGQEARLRCSPMKGHSHVYWYRQLPEEGLKFMVYLQKENIIDESGMPKERFSAEFPKEGPSILRIQQVVRGDSAAYFCASSPPGGRDNGYTFGSGTRLTVV.

V gene TRBV7-8 combines with J gene TRBJ1-2; D is uncertain. V lost 1 base and J 0 bases, leaving 9 bases between the germline ends. In germline, CDR1 is SGHVS, CDR2 FQNEAQ. CDR3 length: 15 residues. CDR3 sequence (DNA): TGTGCCAGCAGCTTAGGACAATTAGCTAACTATGGCTACACCTTC. This sequence encodes CASSLGQLANYGYTF. Full variable domain (remainder filled in from reference TRBV7-8 and TRBJ1-2): GAGVSQSPRYKVAKRGQDVALRCDPISGHVSLFWYQQALGQGPEFLTYFQNEAQLDKSGLPSDRFFAERPEGSVSTLKIQRTQQEDSAVYLCASSLGQLANYGYTFGSGTRLTVV.

The chain employs TRBV14 and TRBJ1-2, with TRBD1 matching 12 bases. The CDR3 runs to 17 residues. V trimming: 4 bases; J trimming: 7 bases; junction bases outside the gene matches: 13. The germline V gene has CDR1 SGHDN and CDR2 FVKESK. The CDR3 protein is CASSPRTPGQGAIGYTF. CDR3 coding DNA: TGTGCCAGCAGCCCGCGAACACCGGGACAGGGGGCCATTGGCTACACCTTC. Together with reference TRBV14 and TRBJ1-2, the CDR3 gives the full variable domain: EAGVTQFPSHSVIEKGQTVTLRCDPISGHDNLYWYRRVMGKEIKFLLHFVKESKQDESGMPNNRFLAERTGGTYSTLKVQPAELEDSGVYFCASSPRTPGQGAIGYTFGSGTRLTVV.

The chain joins TRBV18 to TRBJ2-7; tentative D call: TRBD2 (5 bases). V was clipped by 5 bases and J by 5 bases, with 13 bases between them. Germline-derived CDR1 and CDR2 are KGHSH and LQKENI. CDR3 length equals 13 residues. CDR3 sequence (DNA): TGTGCCAGCTCAAACGACGCGGGCAACGAGCAGTACTTC. It translates to CASSNDAGNEQYF.

This clone was observed a few times. The rearrangement uses TRBV5-1 and TRBJ1-1; 7 bases align to TRBD1. The V gene's germline CDR1 is SGHRS and CDR2 YFSETQ. V gave up 4 bases and J gave up 3 bases; unmatched junction bases: 6. The CDR3 length is 14 residues. In DNA, the CDR3 is TGCGCCAGCAGCCCCTACAGGGGTCACACTGAAGCTTTCTTT. It encodes CASSPYRGHTEAFF. Filled out from reference TRBV5-1 and TRBJ1-1, the complete variable domain reads KAGVTQTPRYLIKTRGQQVTLSCSPISGHRSVSWYQQTPGQGLQFLFEYFSETQRNKGNFPGRFSGRQFSNSRSEMNVSTLELGDSALYLCASSPYRGHTEAFFGQGTRLTVV.

The chain couples TRBV7-6 to TRBJ2-7, with a possible D match to TRBD1 (5 bases). Germline V gene lookup returns CDR1 SGHVS and CDR2 FNYEAQ. The ends were cut back, 2 bases at V and 6 bases at J, with 17 bases in the middle. The CDR3 covers 15 residues. CDR3 loop: CASSLQGPTPSEQYF. CDR3 coding DNA: TGTGCCAGCAGCTTACAGGGCCCAACCCCCTCCGAGCAGTACTTC. The full variable domain, rest sourced from reference TRBV7-6 and TRBJ2-7, is GAGVSQSPRYKVTKRGQDVALRCDPISGHVSLYWYRQALGQGPEFLTYFNYEAQQDKSGLPNDRFSAERPEGSISTLTIQRTEQRDSAMYRCASSLQGPTPSEQYFGPGTRLTVT.

V usage is TRBV7-9 and J usage is TRBJ1-6; 7 nucleotides agree with TRBD1. Germline CDR1 SEHNR, CDR2 FQNEAQ (reference sequence). This CDR3 is built from 16 residues. After removal of 4 bases from V and 4 bases from J, the junction contained 7 bases not matched to a gene. In DNA form, the CDR3 reads TGTGCCAGCAGCTACAGGGGCCAGGGGTATAATTCACCCCTCCACTTT. Its protein is CASSYRGQGYNSPLHF.

The sample holds a few counts of this clone. This chain links TRBV7-8 with TRBJ2-1; 8 nucleotides match TRBD2. CDR3 length: 11 amino acids. Trimming took 1 base from V and 16 from J; bases not matched to a gene: 3. Germline V CDR1 and CDR2: SGHVS, FQNEAQ. The CDR3 DNA is TGTGCCAGCAGCTTAGACGGGAGGGTATTCTTC. Translated: CASSLDGRVFF.

In its sample, this clone was seen once. The CDR3 DNA reads TGCGCCAGCCAGATTGGGGGACAGGGAGGCTCACCCCTCCACTTT. Translation: CASQIGGQGGSPLHF. The rearrangement links TRBV10-2 to TRBJ1-6; 9 bases map to TRBD1. Looked up from germline, CDR1 is WSHSY and CDR2 is SAAADI. V lost 8 bases, J lost 10 bases, and 12 bases stayed unmatched. CDR3 length equals 15 residues.